This is a list of T cell receptor beta chains from one sample in a study of beta chain features in type 1 diabetes. Libraries were prepared by immunoSEQ multiplex PCR; TCRdb keeps only in-frame clonotypes and omits some of them. The sample contains approximately 380,000 clones, about 15% of which appear only once. Sequencing was carried out using naive CD4+ T cells from blood. The receptor set was obtained from a woman aged 18-29 years in good health. Each CDR3 is given with its conserved first and last residue. Each record gives: CDR3 protein, CDR3 DNA, J gene, V gene, clone size, D gene. A D gene is named only where the DNA matches it firmly. Clone size is given for some rows only: seen once, a few or many times, or a class if the clone is expanded.

CDR3 protein: CASSPSQGQGNQPQHF; CDR3 DNA: TGCGCCAGCAGCCCATCACAGGGCCAGGGCAATCAGCCCCAGCATTTT; J gene: TRBJ1-5; V gene: TRBV4-3; clone size: -; D gene: -
CDR3 protein: CALRAIRGSSYNEQFF; CDR3 DNA: TGTGCCTTGCGGGCCATTCGCGGGAGTTCCTACAATGAGCAGTTCTTC; J gene: TRBJ2-1; V gene: TRBV30; clone size: -; D gene: TRBD2
CDR3 protein: CATSRERDRAHQPQHF; CDR3 DNA: TGTGCCACCAGCAGAGAGCGGGACAGGGCCCATCAGCCCCAGCATTTT; J gene: TRBJ1-5; V gene: TRBV15; clone size: -; D gene: TRBD1
CDR3 protein: CAWSRGTNTEAFF; CDR3 DNA: TGTGCCTGGAGCCGAGGAACAAACACTGAAGCTTTCTTT; J gene: TRBJ1-1; V gene: TRBV30; clone size: few; D gene: -
CDR3 protein: CSAVRETQYF; CDR3 DNA: TGCAGTGCTGTGAGAGAGACCCAGTACTTC; J gene: TRBJ2-5; V gene: TRBV20-1; clone size: -; D gene: -
CDR3 protein: CASSQDKLAVSTDTQYF; CDR3 DNA: TGCGCCAGCAGCCAAGATAAGCTAGCGGTGAGCACAGATACGCAGTATTTT; J gene: TRBJ2-3; V gene: TRBV4-3; clone size: -; D gene: TRBD2
CDR3 protein: CASKDRDRYEQYF; CDR3 DNA: TGTGCCAGTAAGGACCGGGACAGGTACGAGCAGTACTTC; J gene: TRBJ2-7; V gene: TRBV28; clone size: -; D gene: TRBD1
CDR3 protein: CSVHTRGPYEQYF; CDR3 DNA: TGCAGCGTTCACACCAGGGGCCCTTACGAGCAGTACTTC; J gene: TRBJ2-7; V gene: TRBV29-1; clone size: few; D gene: -
CDR3 protein: CASRGDSLNEQFF; CDR3 DNA: TGCGCCAGCAGGGGGGACTCCCTCAATGAGCAGTTCTTC; J gene: TRBJ2-1; V gene: TRBV5-1; clone size: few; D gene: -
CDR3 protein: CASSSTGTGSKNIQYF; CDR3 DNA: TGTGCCAGCAGCTCGACAGGGACAGGGTCAAAAAACATTCAGTACTTC; J gene: TRBJ2-4; V gene: TRBV28; clone size: -; D gene: TRBD1
CDR3 protein: CAWSETGVSDEQYF; CDR3 DNA: TGTGCCTGGAGCGAGACGGGGGTGAGCGACGAGCAGTACTTC; J gene: TRBJ2-7; V gene: TRBV30; clone size: few; D gene: -
CDR3 protein: CASSPRQGGHEQYF; CDR3 DNA: TGTGCCAGCTCACCAAGGCAGGGGGGCCACGAGCAGTACTTC; J gene: TRBJ2-7; V gene: TRBV18; clone size: -; D gene: -
CDR3 protein: CASTIERQGAQETQYF; CDR3 DNA: TGCGCCAGCACCATAGAGCGACAGGGCGCACAAGAGACCCAGTACTTC; J gene: TRBJ2-5; V gene: TRBV4-3; clone size: few; D gene: TRBD1
CDR3 protein: CASSGPYEQYF; CDR3 DNA: TGCGCCAGCAGTGGGCCTTACGAGCAGTACTTC; J gene: TRBJ2-7; V gene: TRBV5-1; clone size: -; D gene: -
CDR3 protein: CASSPGLAETQYF; CDR3 DNA: TGTGCCAGCAGCCCTGGACTAGCGGAGACCCAGTACTTC; J gene: TRBJ2-5; V gene: TRBV11-2; clone size: few; D gene: TRBD2
CDR3 protein: CAWRWGDSYNEQFF; CDR3 DNA: TGTGCCTGGAGATGGGGAGACTCCTACAATGAGCAGTTCTTC; J gene: TRBJ2-1; V gene: TRBV30; clone size: -; D gene: -
CDR3 protein: CAWRGLAGGQFF; CDR3 DNA: TGTGCCTGGAGGGGGCTAGCGGGAGGGCAGTTCTTC; J gene: TRBJ2-1; V gene: TRBV30; clone size: few; D gene: TRBD2
CDR3 protein: CASSLTPGSNTEAFF; CDR3 DNA: TGTGCCAGCAGCTTAACCCCGGGTTCGAACACTGAAGCTTTCTTT; J gene: TRBJ1-1; V gene: TRBV7-3; clone size: -; D gene: -
CDR3 protein: CASSSQTVEAFF; CDR3 DNA: TGTGCCAGCAGTTCACAGACGGTTGAAGCTTTCTTT; J gene: TRBJ1-1; V gene: TRBV28; clone size: few; D gene: -
CDR3 protein: CASSAVTFSYEQYF; CDR3 DNA: TGTGCCAGCAGTGCAGTCACCTTTTCCTACGAGCAGTACTTC; J gene: TRBJ2-7; V gene: TRBV6-5; clone size: few; D gene: -
CDR3 protein: CASSSLAGSQETQYF; CDR3 DNA: TGTGCCAGCTCATCCCTAGCGGGAAGCCAAGAGACCCAGTACTTC; J gene: TRBJ2-5; V gene: TRBV18; clone size: -; D gene: TRBD2
CDR3 protein: CASGDRVTDTQYF; CDR3 DNA: TGTGCTAGCGGGGACAGAGTGACAGATACGCAGTATTTT; J gene: TRBJ2-3; V gene: TRBV12-5; clone size: few; D gene: TRBD1